Given below is one T cell receptor beta chain in context. What it recognizes is unknown. These data come from a study of cytomegalovirus exposure and HLA in healthy donors. Study-wide findings and caveats: Rarity held for most TCR sequences, but there were some public TCRs that occurred in many donors.

The CDR3 runs 13 residues. Trimming removed 7 bases from V and 1 base from J, with 10 bases in between. Per the germline V gene, CDR1 is LNHDA and CDR2 is SQIVND (reference sequence). PCR primers comprised 60 Vbeta and 13 Jbeta primers. Sequencing used immunoSEQ multiplex PCR; TCRdb keeps in-frame clones, though not all of them. The sample consists of more than 110,000 clones, around four fifths of them appearing once. This receptor was obtained from a male donor in good health and CMV-seropositive. V gene TRBV19 combines with J gene TRBJ1-1; D ambiguous. Sequencing used PBMCs. The DNA for the CDR3 is TGTGCCAGTAATGACGGAGAGAACACTGAAGCTTTCTTT. Protein sequence: CASNDGENTEAFF.